The 23 T cell receptor beta chains presented below share a single source sample, sequenced in a study of neurological immune-mediated disorders. TCRdb re-called the 5' RACE reads with MiXCR, one entry per CDR3 protein. The sample lists some 120,000 distinct CDR3 sequences, 3.2% seen once, with about 1.2% in the top ten. The source material was PBMCs. All receptors derive from a woman in her 30s with multiple sclerosis.

This clonotype was detected many times. V gene TRBV7-8 combines with J gene TRBJ2-2, with D possibly being TRBD1 or TRBD2 (5 bases each). The V gene lost 5 bases and the J gene lost 0 bases, with 13 bases spanning the gap. CDR1 is SGHVS, CDR2 FQNEAQ, per germline. The CDR3 consists of 16 residues. The CDR3 DNA reads as TGTGCCAGCAGCCAAACCGGGACGACGAACACCGGGGAGCTGTTTTTT. Translated, it gives CASSQTGTTNTGELFF. Full variable domain (outside the CDR3, taken from reference TRBV7-8 and TRBJ2-2): GAGVSQSPRYKVAKRGQDVALRCDPISGHVSLFWYQQALGQGPEFLTYFQNEAQLDKSGLPSDRFFAERPEGSVSTLKIQRTQQEDSAVYLCASSQTGTTNTGELFFGEGSRLTVL.

This clonotype was recorded many times. The chain joins TRBV9 to TRBJ2-3; D is possibly TRBD2 (5 bases). The CDR3 has 16 amino acids. Germline V gene data show CDR1 as SGDLS and CDR2 as YYNGEE. V was clipped by 3 bases and J by 2 bases, with 16 bases between them. CDR3 sequence reads: CASSGGSERITDTQYF. CDR3 DNA sequence: TGTGCCAGCAGCGGAGGAAGCGAGCGGATCACAGATACGCAGTATTTT.

This clonotype has a count of ten or more. This chain links TRBV9 with TRBJ2-3, with no clear D. Per the germline V gene, CDR1 is SGDLS and CDR2 is YYNGEE. The CDR3 is 12 residues long. Deletions cut 0 bases from V and 4 bases from J, with 3 bases between. This CDR3 reads CASSVEADTQYF. The DNA for the CDR3 is TGTGCCAGCAGCGTAGAGGCAGATACGCAGTATTTT. The full variable domain, completed using reference TRBV9 and TRBJ2-3, is DSGVTQTPKHLITATGQRVTLRCSPRSGDLSVYWYQQSLDQGLQFLIQYYNGEERAKGNILERFSAQQFPDLHSELNLSSLELGDSALYFCASSVEADTQYFGPGTRLTVL.

This clonotype was recorded many times. This chain connects TRBV20-1 to TRBJ2-4; 9 bases fit TRBD1. This CDR3 region has 15 residues. In germline, CDR1 is DFQATT, CDR2 SNEGSKA (reference sequence). Trimming took 4 bases from V and 0 from J; bases not matched to a gene: 4. The CDR3, as DNA: TGCAGTGCTAACAGGGGGCCCTTAGCCAAAAACATTCAGTACTTC. Translating gives CSANRGPLAKNIQYF.

This clonotype was detected many times. The chain has TRBV7-8 and TRBJ1-4; possible D gene TRBD1, 6 bases. This CDR3 has 16 amino acids. Germline V gives CDR1 SGHVS, CDR2 FQNEAQ. Between the trimmed V and J ends, which lost 5 bases and 1 base, there was a span of 14 bases. CDR3 in amino acids: CASSTRTVRTNEKLFF. The CDR3, as DNA: TGTGCCAGCAGCACCCGGACAGTAAGAACTAATGAAAAACTGTTTTTT.

In this sample, this clonotype turned up many times. The rearrangement joins TRBV7-9 to TRBJ1-5, with D possibly being TRBD1 (6 bases). V lost 6 bases and J 4 bases, leaving 16 bases between the germline ends. There are 15 residues in the CDR3. Germline CDR1 is SEHNR and CDR2 is FQNEAQ (reference sequence). The CDR3: CASSRSTGRNQPQHF. The DNA of the CDR3 is TGTGCCAGCAGTCGTAGCACAGGGCGGAATCAGCCCCAGCATTTT. Using reference TRBV7-9 and TRBJ1-5 for the parts outside the CDR3, the full variable domain is DTGVSQNPRHKITKRGQNVTFRCDPISEHNRLYWYRQTLGQGPEFLTYFQNEAQLEKSRLLSDRFSAERPKGSFSTLEIQRTEQGDSAMYLCASSRSTGRNQPQHFGDGTRLSIL.

Many counts were recorded for this clonotype. The genes are TRBV20-1 and TRBJ2-3; tentatively, D is TRBD1 (6 bases). Trimming cost V 5 bases and J 3 bases, with 12 bases left between them. The CDR3 runs to 13 residues. The germline CDR1 and CDR2 sequences are DFQATT and SNEGSKA (reference sequence). The CDR3 sequence is CSAGGQTTDTQYF. The CDR3 coding sequence is TGCAGTGCTGGAGGACAGACGACAGATACGCAGTATTTT.

This clonotype was recorded many times. The genes are TRBV5-1 and TRBJ2-7, with TRBD2 matching over 11 bases. This CDR3 comprises 14 residues. V shed 5 bases, J shed 3 bases, and the junction held 4 bases outside the gene matches. Germline V gene sequence: CDR1 SGHRS, CDR2 YFSETQ. The CDR3 loop is CASRDGLAGYEQYF. The CDR3 bases are TGCGCCAGCAGGGATGGACTAGCGGGCTACGAGCAGTACTTC.

The sample holds many counts of this clonotype. The rearrangement links TRBV5-1 to TRBJ2-5; 8 bases agree with TRBD2. CDR1 is SGHRS, CDR2 YFSETQ, per germline. V lost 5 bases, J lost 2 bases, and 8 bases stayed unmatched. The CDR3 covers 15 residues. The CDR3 region has the DNA TGCGCCAGCAGTCGCCAGCGGGGGAGGCAAGAGACCCAGTACTTC. Amino acids: CASSRQRGRQETQYF.

This clonotype showed up many times. V and J are TRBV7-2 and TRBJ1-5; tentatively, D is TRBD1 (5 bases). Trimming stripped 3 bases from V and 4 bases from J, with 10 bases between. The CDR3 consists of 14 residues. Per the germline V gene, CDR1 is SGHTA and CDR2 is FQGNSA. DNA for the CDR3: TGTGCCAGCAGCTTTCTCTCAGGGAATCAGCCCCAGCATTTT. The encoded protein is CASSFLSGNQPQHF.

This clonotype was seen at least ten times. The chain couples TRBV2 to TRBJ1-3; the D is unclear. CDR1 is SNHLY, CDR2 FYNNEI, per germline. Between the trimmed V and J ends, which lost 2 bases and 4 bases, there was a span of 12 bases. This CDR3 has 15 residues. The CDR3 region is CASSEWQGSGNTIYF. Written as DNA, the CDR3 is TGTGCCAGCAGTGAATGGCAAGGATCCGGAAACACCATATATTTT.

The sample holds many counts of this clonotype. At one boundary the junction diverges from the germline segment, which might be a read error. This chain uses TRBV20-1 with TRBJ2-5; 8 bases are shared with TRBD1. The CDR3 contains 13 residues. Germline CDR1 reads DFQATT; CDR2 reads SNEGSKA (reference sequence). In DNA, the CDR3 is TGCAGTGCTCGAGACAGGGGTGGAGAGACCCAGTACTTC. Its translation is CSARDRGGETQYF.

In this sample, this clonotype turned up many times. The chain links TRBV5-1 to TRBJ2-7; D unresolved. Germline CDR1 SGHRS, CDR2 YFSETQ. The V gene lost 3 bases and the J gene lost 0 bases, with 13 bases spanning the gap. The CDR3 consists of 15 residues. The CDR3, as DNA: TGCGCCAGCAGCTGGCTTGACGGTAACTCCTACGAGCAGTACTTC. Encoded protein: CASSWLDGNSYEQYF.

This clonotype was observed many times. The chain couples TRBV29-1 to TRBJ2-7; 7 bases align to TRBD1. Looked up from germline, CDR1 is SQVTM and CDR2 is ANQGSEA. CDR3 length equals 14 residues. The J segment lost 5 bases and the V segment lost 7 bases, leaving 14 bases of the junction unmatched. The CDR3 region has the DNA TGCAGCGCCCGTTCTAGAGACAGGGTGAACGAGCAGTACTTC. It is translated as CSARSRDRVNEQYF.

This clonotype was counted ten times or more. The chain combines TRBV10-3 with TRBJ2-3; no reliable D call. Deletions cut 6 bases from V and 6 bases from J, with 13 bases between. The CDR3 consists of 13 residues. CDR1 and CDR2 (germline): ENHRY, SYGVKD. The CDR3 reads CAISEKSRDTQYF. The CDR3 DNA reads TGTGCCATCAGCGAAAAGAGTCGGGATACGCAGTATTTT.

This clonotype was observed at least ten times. The gene calls are TRBV20-1 and TRBJ2-5; D possibly matches TRBD1 or TRBD2 (6 bases each). This CDR3 spans 17 amino acids. Per germline, CDR1 DFQATT and CDR2 SNEGSKA (reference sequence). V shed 3 bases and J shed 1 base, with 21 bases lying between them. CDR3 bases: TGCAGTGCTAGCGCCCCCGGGAGCTGGACAGTCCAAGAGACCCAGTACTTC. Protein sequence: CSASAPGSWTVQETQYF.

This clonotype was observed a handful of times. The chain links TRBV19 to TRBJ1-5; no clear D gene. The CDR3 runs 14 residues. The germline CDR1 and CDR2 sequences are LNHDA and SQIVND (reference sequence). The germline V and J ends were trimmed by 5 bases and 3 bases, with 11 bases remaining between them. The CDR3 DNA sequence: TGTGCCAGTAGTGTGGGAATCTACAATCAGCCCCAGCATTTT. Translation: CASSVGIYNQPQHF. Looking up the rest from reference TRBV19 and TRBJ1-5 gives the full variable domain: DGGITQSPKYLFRKEGQNVTLSCEQNLNHDAMYWYRQDPGQGLRLIYYSQIVNDFQKGDIAEGYSVSREKKESFPLTVTSAQKNPTAFYLCASSVGIYNQPQHFGDGTRLSIL.

This clonotype was counted many times. The chain recombines TRBV6-6 with TRBJ2-7; D possibly uses TRBD1 or TRBD2 (5 bases each). V was shortened by 2 bases and J by 4 bases, with 12 bases between the two germline ends. The CDR3 sequence is 14 residues long. Germline V gene sequence: CDR1 MNHNY, CDR2 SVGAGI (reference sequence). The CDR3 is CASSYGGVFYEQYF. In DNA, the CDR3 is TGTGCCAGCAGTTACGGGGGAGTATTTTACGAGCAGTACTTC.

This clonotype was recorded at least ten times. The chain carries TRBV12-5 and TRBJ1-2; TRBD1 aligns across 7 bases. Germline trimming cut 0 bases from V and 5 bases from J; bases unmatched to any gene: 6. Per the germline V gene, CDR1 is LGHNT and CDR2 is FRNRAP. CDR3 size: 15 residues. CDR3 sequence: CASGLVLGTEYGYTF. CDR3 coding DNA: TGTGCTAGTGGTTTGGTACTTGGGACAGAGTATGGCTACACCTTC.

This clonotype was detected many times. The V and J genes are TRBV7-2 and TRBJ2-7; D is ambiguous. Germline V CDR1 and CDR2: SGHTA, FQGNSA. V lost 5 bases and J lost 2, with 10 bases in between. This CDR3 has 13 amino acids. The CDR3, as DNA: TGTGCCAGCAGCCTTTCCAATGCCTACGAGCAGTACTTC. Translation gives CASSLSNAYEQYF.

There are many counts of this clonotype. This chain links TRBV20-1 with TRBJ2-5, with TRBD2 as a possible D gene (6 bases). The germline V gene encodes CDR1 DFQATT and CDR2 SNEGSKA (reference sequence). Trimming cost V 3 bases and J 2 bases, with 10 bases left between them. The CDR3 sequence is 13 residues long. The chain's CDR3 is CSARRRAQETQYF. CDR3 nucleotides: TGCAGTGCTAGGAGGAGGGCTCAAGAGACCCAGTACTTC.

In its sample, this clonotype was seen many times. The gene calls are TRBV2 and TRBJ1-6; 8 bases line up with TRBD1. CDR3 size: 14 residues. Germline lookup yields CDR1 SNHLY and CDR2 FYNNEI. Unmatched junction bases numbered 3, after V lost 5 bases and J lost 6 bases. The CDR3 sequence: CASSSGGVNSPLHF. The CDR3 DNA reads as TGTGCCAGCAGTTCAGGGGGCGTTAATTCACCCCTCCACTTT.

This clonotype appeared many times. V gene TRBV7-8 combines with J gene TRBJ2-1; 11 nucleotides agree with TRBD2. This CDR3 contains 16 residues. Germline V CDR1 and CDR2: SGHVS, FQNEAQ. After removal of 2 bases from V and 5 bases from J, the junction contained 5 bases not matched to a gene. The CDR3 here is CASSLTSGSSHNEQFF. In nucleotides, the CDR3 is TGTGCCAGCAGCTTAACTAGCGGGAGTTCCCACAATGAGCAGTTCTTC.